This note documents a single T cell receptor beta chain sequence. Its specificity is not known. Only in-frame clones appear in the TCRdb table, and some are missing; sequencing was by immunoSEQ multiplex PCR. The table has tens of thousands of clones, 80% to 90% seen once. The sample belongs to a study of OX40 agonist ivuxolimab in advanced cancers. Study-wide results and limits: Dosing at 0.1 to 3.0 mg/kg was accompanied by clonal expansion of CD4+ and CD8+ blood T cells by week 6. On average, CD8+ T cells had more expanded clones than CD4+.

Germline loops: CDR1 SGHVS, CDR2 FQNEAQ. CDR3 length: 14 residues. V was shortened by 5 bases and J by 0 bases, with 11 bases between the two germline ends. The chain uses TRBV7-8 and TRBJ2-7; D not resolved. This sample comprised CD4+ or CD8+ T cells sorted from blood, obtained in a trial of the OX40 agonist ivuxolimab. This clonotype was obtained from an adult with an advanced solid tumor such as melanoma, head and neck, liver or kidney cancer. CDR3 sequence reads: CASSQTPSSYEQYF. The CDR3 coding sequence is TGTGCCAGCAGCCAAACACCGAGCTCCTACGAGCAGTACTTC.